These T cell receptor beta chains were read from a single sample in a study of T cell repertoires in cytomegalovirus infection. The antigens these receptors bind are not known. TCRdb redid the calling of the reads with MiXCR, one entry per CDR3 protein. The table includes fewer than 200,000 distinct CDR3 sequences, less than 25% detected once. Sample: CD8+ T cells from cultured PBMCs, taken from culture after CMV antigen stimulation. The receptors originated from a human donor in good health (CMV status not recorded). Some clones in this sample may be carry-over from other donors' samples. CDR3s include the opening cysteine and the closing phenylalanine or tryptophan. The order of the fields is clone size, J gene, D gene, V gene, CDR3 length, CDR3 DNA, CDR3 protein. The D gene is left open where the match is weak. Size is omitted from some rows. Given values are once, few, many or a class for expanded clones.

NA,TRBJ2-1,TRBD1,TRBV9,15,TGTGCCAGCACAACGACAGGGGGCCTCGACAATGAGCAGTTCTTC,CASTTTGGLDNEQFF
few,TRBJ2-1,TRBD2,TRBV5-1,16,TGCGCCAGCAGCGGGGGACTAGCGGGGACCCACAATGAGCAGTTCTTC,CASSGGLAGTHNEQFF
NA,TRBJ1-5,NA,TRBV9,15,TGTGCCAGCAGCGGCAAAGGAGGCGGTAATCAGCCCCAGCATTTT,CASSGKGGGNQPQHF
NA,TRBJ1-5,NA,TRBV7-9,17,TGTGCCAGCAGCTTAGAGACGTTGGGAAGGGGCAATCAGCCCCAGCATTTT,CASSLETLGRGNQPQHF
NA,TRBJ1-5,NA,TRBV19,14,TGTGCCAGTAGTATAGGGACTCTCAATCAGCCCCAGCATTTT,CASSIGTLNQPQHF
few,TRBJ2-7,NA,TRBV12-3/TRBV12-4,14,TGTGCCAGCAGTTTAATCCCAAGCTCCTACGAGCAGTACTTC,CASSLIPSSYEQYF
NA,TRBJ2-1,TRBD1,TRBV9,16,TGTGCCAGCAGCCCGAGGGACAGGGTATCCTACAATGAGCAGTTCTTC,CASSPRDRVSYNEQFF
NA,TRBJ2-3,NA,TRBV11-2,12,TGTGCCAGCAGCCCCACAAGGGATACGCAGTATTTT,CASSPTRDTQYF
NA,TRBJ2-4,NA,TRBV12-3/TRBV12-4,16,TGTGCCAGCAGCCTCCCCGAGGCCGGAGCCAAAAACATTCAGTACTTC,CASSLPEAGAKNIQYF
few,TRBJ2-1,NA,TRBV7-6,13,TGTGCCAGCAGCCCTCCGGCGTACAATGAGCAGTTCTTC,CASSPPAYNEQFF
few,TRBJ2-7,NA,TRBV6-1,13,TGTGCCAGCAGCGGGACGGCGAGCTACGAGCAGTACTTC,CASSGTASYEQYF
NA,TRBJ1-1,NA,TRBV29-1,14,TGCAGCGTCGCTCCAGGGTCCGTGAACACTGAAGCTTTCTTT,CSVAPGSVNTEAFF
NA,TRBJ2-4,TRBD1,TRBV4-1,15,TGCGCCAGCAGCCCGGGACAGACAGCCAAAAACATTCAGTACTTC,CASSPGQTAKNIQYF
NA,TRBJ2-1,TRBD2,TRBV11-1,16,TGTGCCAGCAGCTTAGCGGGGGGGAAATCCTACAATGAGCAGTTCTTC,CASSLAGGKSYNEQFF
few,TRBJ1-2,NA,TRBV6-5,14,TGTGCCAGCAGACCGGAGGGGCGGACCTATGGCTACACCTTC,CASRPEGRTYGYTF
NA,TRBJ2-2,TRBD1,TRBV24-1,17,TGTGCCACCAGTGATTCGCCCGCCTGGACAGGGTACGGGGAGCTGTTTTTT,CATSDSPAWTGYGELFF
few,TRBJ2-1,NA,TRBV7-9,12,TGTGCCAGCAGTTCATCCCTGGATGAGCAGTTCTTC,CASSSSLDEQFF